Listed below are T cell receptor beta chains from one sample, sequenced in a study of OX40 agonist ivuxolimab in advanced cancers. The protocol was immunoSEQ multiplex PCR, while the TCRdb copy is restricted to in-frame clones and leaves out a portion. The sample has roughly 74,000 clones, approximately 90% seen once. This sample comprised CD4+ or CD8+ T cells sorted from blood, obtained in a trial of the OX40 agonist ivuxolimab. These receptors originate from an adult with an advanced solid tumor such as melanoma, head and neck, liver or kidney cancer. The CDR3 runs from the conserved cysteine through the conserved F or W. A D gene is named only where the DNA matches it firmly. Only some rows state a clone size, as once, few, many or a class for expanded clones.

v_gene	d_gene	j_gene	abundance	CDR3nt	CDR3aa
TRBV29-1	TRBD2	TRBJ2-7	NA	TGCAGCGTCGTCACTAGCGGGAGTTACGAGCAGTACTTC	CSVVTSGSYEQYF
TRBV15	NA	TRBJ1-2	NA	TGTGCCACCAGCAGTCGAGACAGGTTCGCGCGGTACTATGGCTACACCTTC	CATSSRDRFARYYGYTF
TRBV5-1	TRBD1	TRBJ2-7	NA	TGCGCCAGCGGTACAGGGGGCGAGCAGTACTTC	CASGTGGEQYF
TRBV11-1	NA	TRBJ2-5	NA	TGTGCCAGCAGGCTCCGTGAGACCCAGTACTTC	CASRLRETQYF
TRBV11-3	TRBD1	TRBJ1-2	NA	TGTGCCAGCAGCTCCCACAGGGGGCCAAACTATGGCTACACCTTC	CASSSHRGPNYGYTF
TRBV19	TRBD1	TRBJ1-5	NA	TGTGCCAGTAGAGCCGACAGGGAAGGCAATCAGCCCCAGCATTTT	CASRADREGNQPQHF
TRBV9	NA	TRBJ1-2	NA	TGTGCCAGCAGCGTAGACGGATCTAACTATGGCTACACCTTC	CASSVDGSNYGYTF
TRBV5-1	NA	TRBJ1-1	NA	TGCGCCAGCAAAATGGAACAGGGAAGTACTGAAGCTTTCTTT	CASKMEQGSTEAFF
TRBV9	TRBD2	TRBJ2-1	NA	TGTGCCAGCAATAGCGGGTCCGACAATGAGCAGTTCTTC	CASNSGSDNEQFF
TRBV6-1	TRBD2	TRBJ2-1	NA	TGTGCCAGCAGTGAAGGAGCGGGGGGCGAGTGGAATGAGCAGTTCTTC	CASSEGAGGEWNEQFF
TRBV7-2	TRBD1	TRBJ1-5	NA	TGTGCCAGCAGCTTAGACAGGGGTAGCAATCAGCCCCAGCATTTT	CASSLDRGSNQPQHF
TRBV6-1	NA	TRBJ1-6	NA	TGTGCCAGCACGGATTTTAGCTCCTATAATTCACCCCTCCACTTT	CASTDFSSYNSPLHF
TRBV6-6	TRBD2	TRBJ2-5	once	TGTGCCAGCACCCCAGGACTAGCGGCGGATAAAGAGACCCAGTACTTC	CASTPGLAADKETQYF
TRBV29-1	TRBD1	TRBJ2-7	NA	TGCAGCGTTGAAGGGGACAGTTCTTACGAGCAGTACTTC	CSVEGDSSYEQYF
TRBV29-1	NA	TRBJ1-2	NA	TGCAGCGTCGATGCCTGGGACACTTCTAACTATGGCTACACCTTC	CSVDAWDTSNYGYTF
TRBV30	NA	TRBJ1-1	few	TGTGCCTGGAGTGTACAGCCTCAGAACACTGAAGCTTTCTTT	CAWSVQPQNTEAFF
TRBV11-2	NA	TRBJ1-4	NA	TGTGCCAGCAGCCAGGGACCAGCGGCCGAAAAACTGTTTTTT	CASSQGPAAEKLFF
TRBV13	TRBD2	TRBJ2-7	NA	TGTGCCAGCAGCCAAAGCGGGGGATACGAGCAGTACTTC	CASSQSGGYEQYF
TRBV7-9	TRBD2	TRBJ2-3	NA	TGTGCCAGCAGCTACGGGGGGGCCCCGACAGATACGCAGTATTTT	CASSYGGAPTDTQYF
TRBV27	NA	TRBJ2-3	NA	TGTGCCAGCCGGACTTCGTATACGCAGTATTTT	CASRTSYTQYF
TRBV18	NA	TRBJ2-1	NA	TGTGCCAGCTCACCAGTAGCGGCATACAATGAGCAGTTCTTC	CASSPVAAYNEQFF
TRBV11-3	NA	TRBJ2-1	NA	TGTGCCAGCAGCTACGGAACGACCGGGACGCAGTTCTTC	CASSYGTTGTQFF
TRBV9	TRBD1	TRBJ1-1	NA	TGTGCCAGCGGGACAGCGATAGCCAACACTGAAGCTTTCTTT	CASGTAIANTEAFF
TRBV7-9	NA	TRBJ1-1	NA	TGTGCCAGCAGAACCTCCGACAGGAACACTGAAGCTTTCTTT	CASRTSDRNTEAFF
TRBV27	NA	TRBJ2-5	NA	TGTGCCAGCAGTTTGCACCAGGGTCTGGAGACCCAGTACTTC	CASSLHQGLETQYF
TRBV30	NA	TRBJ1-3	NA	TGTGCCTGGAGTCGGTTCTCTGGAAACACCATATATTTT	CAWSRFSGNTIYF
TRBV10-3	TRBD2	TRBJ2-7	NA	TGTGCCATCAGCCTAGCGGGGGGGACCTACGAGCAGTACTTC	CAISLAGGTYEQYF
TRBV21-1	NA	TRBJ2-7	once	TGTGCCAGCAACCAATCGTGGGGACAGACGTTCCACGAGCAGTACTTC	CASNQSWGQTFHEQYF
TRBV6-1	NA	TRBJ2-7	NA	TGTGCCAGCAGTTGGAGGGGGGGCTTGAACGAGCAGTACTTC	CASSWRGGLNEQYF
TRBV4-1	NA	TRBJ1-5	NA	TGCGCCAGCAGCCAACAGGGGCGTTGGAAAAGCCAGCCCCAGCATTTT	CASSQQGRWKSQPQHF
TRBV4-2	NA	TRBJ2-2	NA	TGTGCCAGCAGCCAATCTACAGGGAGGGACACCGGGGAGCTGTTTTTT	CASSQSTGRDTGELFF
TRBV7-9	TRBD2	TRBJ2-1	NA	TGTGCCAGCAGCTTGGGACTAGCGGGGATGGATGAGCAGTTCTTC	CASSLGLAGMDEQFF
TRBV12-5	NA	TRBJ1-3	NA	TGTGCTAGTGGCCTGAGGGAGAGCTCTGGAAACACCATATATTTT	CASGLRESSGNTIYF
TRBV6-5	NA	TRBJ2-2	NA	TGTGCCAGCAGTTACTCCGGGATAAACACCGGGGAGCTGTTTTTT	CASSYSGINTGELFF
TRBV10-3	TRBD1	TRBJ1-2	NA	TGTGCCATCAGTGAGTCGACAGGGAACTATGGCTACACCTTC	CAISESTGNYGYTF
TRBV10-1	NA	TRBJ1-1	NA	TGCGCCAGCAGTGAGGGGAACACTGAAGCTTTCTTT	CASSEGNTEAFF
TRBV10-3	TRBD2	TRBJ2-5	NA	TGTGCCATCAGTCCGGGACTAGCGGGGCCCTCGTACCAAGAGACCCAGTACTTC	CAISPGLAGPSYQETQYF
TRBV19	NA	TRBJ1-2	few	TGTGCCAGTAGTTTCCCAACAGGGCTTGGGGGCTACACCTTC	CASSFPTGLGGYTF
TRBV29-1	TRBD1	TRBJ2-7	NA	TGCAGCGTTGAGGGACAGGGGCCCTCCTACGAGCAGTACTTC	CSVEGQGPSYEQYF
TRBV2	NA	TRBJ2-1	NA	TGTGCCAGCAGTTCCTTTAGGGGCGGGGCCTACAATGAGCAGTTCTTC	CASSSFRGGAYNEQFF
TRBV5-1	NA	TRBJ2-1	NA	TGCGCCAGCAGCTTGGCCGTCGCAGTTTACAATGAGCAGTTCTTC	CASSLAVAVYNEQFF
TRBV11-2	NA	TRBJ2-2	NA	TGTGCCAGCAGCTTTCGGGCCGGGGAGCTGTTTTTT	CASSFRAGELFF
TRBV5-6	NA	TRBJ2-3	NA	TGTGCCAGCAGCTTTCTCACGGGAGATACGCAGTATTTT	CASSFLTGDTQYF
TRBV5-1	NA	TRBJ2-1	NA	TGCGCCAGCAGGGACGTCGAGGGGGAGTTCAATGAGCAGTTCTTC	CASRDVEGEFNEQFF
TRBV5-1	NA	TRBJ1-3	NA	TGCGCCAGCAGCTCCAACTCTGGAAACACCATATATTTT	CASSSNSGNTIYF
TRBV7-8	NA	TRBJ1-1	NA	TGTGCCAGCAGCTCCGGGCTCCAAGCTTTCTTT	CASSSGLQAFF